A single sample is the source of the 27 T cell receptor beta chains below, sequenced in a study of blood T cell repertoires in COVID-19. Assay: immunoSEQ multiplex PCR; the TCRdb copy retains only in-frame clones and omits some. The sample holds approximately 470,000 clones, roughly 87% seen once. Sample: PBMCs or T cells enriched from blood (not recorded which). These receptors came from a woman younger than 30 who had recovered from COVID-19.

CDR3 sequence reads: CASKGQPNTEAFF. In DNA, the CDR3 is TGTGCCAGCAAGGGACAGCCTAACACTGAAGCTTTCTTT. This chain uses TRBV7-9 with TRBJ1-1, with 7 bases aligning to TRBD1. Germline V gene lookup returns CDR1 SEHNR and CDR2 FQNEAQ (reference sequence). With V trimmed by 7 bases and J by 2 bases, 4 bases remained unmatched. The CDR3 consists of 13 residues.

CDR3 sequence: CASSQEIPGGEVGKTGELFF. The CDR3 DNA sequence: TGTGCCAGCAGCCAAGAGATCCCGGGGGGGGAGGTGGGAAAAACCGGGGAGCTGTTTTTT. The gene calls are TRBV3-1 (or the pseudogene TRBV3-2) and TRBJ2-2; 8 nucleotides align to TRBD2. The ends lost 0 bases at V and 5 bases at J; junction bases unmatched: 17. Germline CDR1 reads LGHDT; CDR2 reads YNNKEL (reference sequence). There are 20 residues in the CDR3.

This rearrangement joins TRBV7-2 to TRBJ1-1; D is uncertain. This CDR3 spans 12 amino acids. Trimming removed 0 bases at V and 11 bases at J, with 10 bases between. Germline-derived CDR1 and CDR2 are SGHTA and FQGNSA. In nucleotides, the CDR3 is TGTGCCAGCAGCTTAGCCCTAGGATCGGCTTTCTTT. Its protein product is CASSLALGSAFF.

The chain recombines TRBV7-9 with TRBJ1-1; 8 bases are a match to TRBD1. CDR3 length: 16 residues. V lost 6 bases and J lost 1; bases outside the gene matches: 10. Per the germline V gene, CDR1 is SEHNR and CDR2 is FQNEAQ (reference sequence). CDR3 coding DNA: TGTGCCAGCAGTCCCAGGACAGGGAAAGGGAACACTGAAGCTTTCTTT. Residues: CASSPRTGKGNTEAFF.

The chain has TRBV3-1 (or the pseudogene TRBV3-2) and TRBJ1-3; 10 nucleotides line up with TRBD1. The CDR3 is 20 residues long. The junction had 14 bases not matched to a gene; V was cut back by 3 bases and J by 0 bases. The germline V gene encodes CDR1 LGHDT and CDR2 YNNKEL (reference sequence). The CDR3 sequence is CASSHARDRGLLRSGNTIYF. The DNA for the CDR3 is TGTGCCAGCAGCCATGCCCGGGACAGGGGCCTCCTTCGCTCTGGAAACACCATATATTTT.

This chain links TRBV6-5 with TRBJ1-2; 10 bases are shared with TRBD1. V trimming: 2 bases; J trimming: 8 bases; junction bases outside the gene matches: 11. CDR3 size: 16 residues. Looked up from germline, CDR1 is MNHEY and CDR2 is SVGAGI. The CDR3 protein is CASSYRLGRDRGGYTF. CDR3 DNA: TGTGCCAGCAGTTACCGTTTGGGCCGGGACAGGGGCGGCTACACCTTC.

This clone came up once. The chain carries TRBV5-6 and TRBJ1-2; D call uncertain. V was shortened by 0 bases and J by 6 bases, with 9 bases between the two germline ends. Germline CDR1 and CDR2: SGHDT and YYEEEE. This CDR3 contains 13 residues. This CDR3 reads CASSLGSLDGYTF. In nucleotides, the CDR3 is TGTGCCAGCAGCTTGGGCAGTCTAGATGGCTACACCTTC.

The V call is TRBV19, the J call TRBJ1-1, with 10 bases that match TRBD1. Germline CDR1 LNHDA, CDR2 SQIVND (reference sequence). Trimming cost V 3 bases and J 5 bases; bases outside gene matches: 3. CDR3 length: 14 residues. The CDR3 coding sequence is TGTGCCAGTAGTATGTGGGGACAGGGGACTGAAGCTTTCTTT. Translating gives CASSMWGQGTEAFF.

The chain employs TRBV19 and TRBJ1-4; TRBD1 matches at 11 bases. This CDR3 is 15 amino acids long. Trimming cost V 5 bases and J 6 bases; bases outside gene matches: 5. Germline-derived CDR1 and CDR2 are LNHDA and SQIVND (reference sequence). CDR3 in DNA: TGTGCCAGTAGTCCCCGGACAGGGGGCGATGAAAAACTGTTTTTT. Its protein product is CASSPRTGGDEKLFF.

The V gene is TRBV6-5, the J gene TRBJ2-5; TRBD2 might be the D (5 bases). Deletions cut 0 bases from V and 3 bases from J, with 8 bases between. CDR1 MNHEY and CDR2 SVGAGI come from the germline V gene. The CDR3 has 14 amino acids. CDR3 sequence (DNA): TGTGCCAGCAGTTACTCGAAGGGAGAAGAGACCCAGTACTTC. Amino acid sequence: CASSYSKGEETQYF.

The chain has TRBV18 and TRBJ1-5, with TRBD1 matching over 7 bases. The CDR3 sequence is 13 residues long. Germline loops: CDR1 KGHSH, CDR2 LQKENI. The V and J ends lost 3 bases and 10 bases, in that order; junction bases with no gene match: 6. The CDR3 protein is CASSPPPGGPQHF. Written as DNA, the CDR3 is TGTGCCAGCTCACCTCCTCCAGGGGGACCCCAGCATTTT. Full variable domain (missing parts from reference TRBV18 and TRBJ1-5): NAGVMQNPRHLVRRRGQEARLRCSPMKGHSHVYWYRQLPEEGLKFMVYLQKENIIDESGMPKERFSAEFPKEGPSILRIQQVVRGDSAAYFCASSPPPGGPQHFGDGTRLSIL.

V and J are TRBV15 and TRBJ2-4; D is ambiguous. Deletions cut 0 bases from V and 6 bases from J, with 9 bases between. Germline CDR1 is LNHNV and CDR2 is YYDKDF (reference sequence). The CDR3 is made up of 14 amino acids. The CDR3 nucleotides are TGTGCCACCAGCAGAGATAACGGCGGAAACATTCAGTACTTC. Its protein product is CATSRDNGGNIQYF.

The genes are TRBV28 and TRBJ1-6; D remains ambiguous. The CDR3 is made up of 14 amino acids. Germline-derived CDR1 and CDR2 are MDHEN and SYDVKM. Trimming removed 2 bases from V and 7 bases from J, with 9 bases in between. CDR3 protein: CASSLKRENSPLHF. The CDR3 region has the DNA TGTGCCAGCAGTTTAAAACGGGAGAATTCACCCCTCCACTTT.

This clone was found once. V is TRBV7-3 and J is TRBJ1-6, with D possibly TRBD1 on 6 matching bases. V lost 2 bases to trimming and J lost 8 bases, with 19 bases between them. Per the germline V gene, CDR1 is SGHTA and CDR2 is FQGTGA. The CDR3 length is 17 residues. The CDR3 nucleotides read TGTGCCAGCAGCTTAGGGGCCAGGGGCAGGGGAGATTCACCCCTCCACTTT. This codes for CASSLGARGRGDSPLHF. Drawing the rest from reference TRBV7-3 and TRBJ1-6, the complete variable domain is GAGVSQTPSNKVTEKGKYVELRCDPISGHTALYWYRQSLGQGPEFLIYFQGTGAADDSGLPNDRFFAVRPEGSVSTLKIQRTERGDSAVYLCASSLGARGRGDSPLHFGNGTRLTVT.

The CDR3 coding sequence is TGTGCCAGCAGCCCCACAGGGACAGGGGAGGAGACCCAGTACTTC. Translated: CASSPTGTGEETQYF. The chain joins TRBV3-1 (or the pseudogene TRBV3-2) to TRBJ2-5; 10 nucleotides line up with TRBD1. The germline V gene has CDR1 LGHDT and CDR2 YNNKEL (reference sequence). There are 15 residues in the CDR3. The junction had 7 bases not matched to a gene; V was cut back by 4 bases and J by 5 bases.

The rearrangement uses TRBV6-2 or TRBV6-3 and TRBJ2-7, with 8 bases fitting TRBD1. The V gene's germline CDR1 is MNHEY and CDR2 SVGEGT. The CDR3 length is 17 residues. V lost 4 bases to trimming and J lost 2 bases; unmatched junction nucleotides: 13. The CDR3 spells CASSSLRTGKKAYEQYF. CDR3 DNA sequence: TGTGCCAGCAGTTCTCTGAGGACAGGGAAAAAAGCCTACGAGCAGTACTTC.

This clone occurred many times. The chain joins TRBV27 to TRBJ2-2; no clear D. Germline assignment: CDR1 MNHEY and CDR2 SMNVEV (reference sequence). CDR3 length: 12 amino acids. V was shortened by 3 bases and J by 4 bases, with 3 bases between the two germline ends. CDR3 DNA sequence: TGTGCCAGCAGTTTCATCACCGGGGAGCTGTTTTTT. Translated, it gives CASSFITGELFF.

V usage is TRBV24-1 and J usage is TRBJ2-6; no firm D call. V was shortened by 9 bases and J by 0 bases, with 5 bases between the two germline ends. There are 13 residues in the CDR3. Germline values: CDR1 KGHDR, CDR2 SFDVKD. The CDR3, as DNA: TGTGCCACCTCCAACTCTGGGGCCAACGTCCTGACTTTC. This codes for CATSNSGANVLTF.

V and J are TRBV5-6 and TRBJ1-2, with 11 nucleotides matching TRBD1. Germline V gene sequence: CDR1 SGHDT, CDR2 YYEEEE. With V trimmed by 4 bases and J by 14 bases, 10 bases remained unmatched. CDR3 length: 13 amino acids. CDR3 nucleotide sequence: TGTGCCAGCAGCCCGCGGACAGGGGGCCTGGGAACCTTC. Translating it yields CASSPRTGGLGTF.

Details on this clone: Germline is not matched at one junction end, which may reflect a read error. CDR3 in DNA: TGTGCCGGCAGTTTATTAACAGGGAATTCACCCCTCCACTTT. It is translated as CAGSLLTGNSPLHF. The chain combines TRBV28 with TRBJ1-6; TRBD1 is a possible D gene (6 bases). The CDR3 loop spans 14 amino acids. The germline gives CDR1 MDHEN, CDR2 SYDVKM.

The CDR3: CASSSTNQPGGFFSGNTIYF. The CDR3 nucleotides are TGTGCCAGCAGCTCGACTAATCAACCCGGAGGCTTCTTCTCTGGAAACACCATATATTTT. This chain joins TRBV7-6 and TRBJ1-3; no reliable D call. Germline CDR1 is SGHVS and CDR2 is FNYEAQ. V was trimmed by 4 bases and J by 0 bases, leaving 25 bases between them. The CDR3 extends over 20 amino acids.

J is TRBJ2-5 and V is TRBV5-4; no clear D gene. Trimming shortened V by 0 bases and J by 2 bases, and 5 bases separated the two germline ends. There are 13 residues in the CDR3. The germline V gene encodes CDR1 SGHNT and CDR2 YYREEE (reference sequence). CDR3 nucleotide sequence: TGTGCCAGCAGCTTGGACTTACAAGAGACCCAGTACTTC. This sequence encodes CASSLDLQETQYF.

The chain joins TRBV3-1 (or the pseudogene TRBV3-2) to TRBJ1-2; possible D gene TRBD1, 6 bases. The CDR3 runs to 15 residues. The V gene lost 0 bases and the J gene lost 8 bases, with 16 bases spanning the gap. In germline, CDR1 is LGHDT, CDR2 YNNKEL (reference sequence). DNA for the CDR3: TGTGCCAGCAGCCAAGATTCAGCAGGGGTAAGGGGCTACACCTTC. This sequence encodes CASSQDSAGVRGYTF.

The chain carries TRBV19 and TRBJ2-1; D is possibly TRBD1 (6 bases). CDR3 length: 14 residues. V lost 5 bases, J lost 7 bases, and 15 bases lay in between. Germline V CDR1 and CDR2: LNHDA, SQIVND (reference sequence). This CDR3 is CASSLMTGGNEQFF. DNA of the CDR3: TGTGCCAGTAGTCTAATGACAGGCGGAAATGAGCAGTTCTTC.

The J gene is TRBJ2-5, the V gene TRBV6-5; D might be TRBD1 or TRBD2, each matching 5 bases. V lost 4 bases to trimming and J lost 4 bases, with 10 bases between them. In germline, CDR1 is MNHEY, CDR2 SVGAGI. The CDR3 runs to 13 residues. This CDR3 is CASSSSGRETQYF. The CDR3 DNA is TGTGCCAGCAGTTCCTCAGGGAGAGAGACCCAGTACTTC.

J is TRBJ2-5 and V is TRBV4-1, with 14 positions matching TRBD2. V lost 4 bases and J lost 7; bases outside the gene matches: 5. CDR1 is MGHRA, CDR2 YSYEKL, per germline. The CDR3 is 15 residues long. This CDR3 reads CASSLTSGGVGTQYF. DNA of the CDR3: TGCGCCAGCAGCCTGACTAGCGGGGGGGTCGGGACCCAGTACTTC.

This clone was picked up one time. The chain couples TRBV29-1 to TRBJ1-1; 7 bases map to TRBD1. The V segment lost 4 bases and the J segment 7 bases; nucleotides outside the gene matches: 6. The germline CDR1 and CDR2 sequences are SQVTM and ANQGSEA. The CDR3 is 12 residues long. The CDR3 DNA reads TGCAGCGTTGGGAGAGGGGACAGTGAAGCTTTCTTT. It is translated as CSVGRGDSEAFF. The full variable domain, its missing parts supplied by reference TRBV29-1 and TRBJ1-1, is SAVISQKPSRDICQRGTSLTIQCQVDSQVTMMFWYRQQPGQSLTLIATANQGSEATYESGFVIDKFPISRPNLTFSTLTVSNMSPEDSSIYLCSVGRGDSEAFFGQGTRLTVV.